This is a list of T cell receptor beta chains from one sample in a study of blood T cell repertoires in COVID-19. Sequencing was performed with immunoSEQ multiplex PCR; in TCRdb, only in-frame clones are kept and a portion is missing. The sample consists of about 130,000 clones, about 80% of them appearing once. Sequencing was carried out using peripheral blood. All receptors derive from a man aged 35-49 years with active or convalescent COVID-19. The CDR3 runs from the conserved cysteine through the conserved F or W. The D gene is left open where the match is weak. The size field is filled for only some rows; it gives once, few, many or a size class.

V gene	clone size	D gene	J gene	CDR3 DNA	CDR3 protein
TRBV5-1	NA	TRBD1	TRBJ2-4	TGCGCCAGCAGCTTGGAATATTCCGACAGGGGGCAGTGGCTAGCCAAAAACATTCAGTACTTC	CASSLEYSDRGQWLAKNIQYF
TRBV11-2	once	NA	TRBJ2-6	TGTGCCAGCAGCCGAAAGGTGGACAGCTCTGGGGCCAACGTCCTGACTTTC	CASSRKVDSSGANVLTF
TRBV3-1/TRBV3-2	NA	NA	TRBJ2-1	TGTGCCAGCAGCCAAGCACCGGGGGTCTACAATGAGCAGTTCTTC	CASSQAPGVYNEQFF
TRBV20-1	NA	TRBD1	TRBJ2-7	TGCAGTGCTAGTCGGGGACAGTGGGCGATCTACGAGCAGTACTTC	CSASRGQWAIYEQYF
TRBV9	NA	TRBD2	TRBJ2-7	TGTGCCAGCAGCCTATCCCCGGGACTAGCGGGGGAAAATAACGAGCAGTACTTC	CASSLSPGLAGENNEQYF
TRBV7-9	NA	TRBD2	TRBJ2-2	TGTGCCAGCAGCCCTACTAGCGGGGGAAACACCGGGGAGCTGTTTTTT	CASSPTSGGNTGELFF
TRBV6-6	once	NA	TRBJ1-2	TGTGCCAGCAGACCCAGGGAGGGACCCTATGGCTACACCTTC	CASRPREGPYGYTF
TRBV7-9	NA	TRBD1	TRBJ2-1	TGTGCCAGCAGCCGGACAGGGGGATCAAACAATGAGCAGTTCTTC	CASSRTGGSNNEQFF
TRBV19	NA	NA	TRBJ2-7	TGTGCCAGTAGTATGTGGAGGCGGCAGGAAGGTGACGAGCAGTACTTC	CASSMWRRQEGDEQYF
TRBV7-2	few	NA	TRBJ2-4	TGTGCCAGCAGCTGGGGCGGGGTGGGTGCCAAAAACATTCAGTACTTC	CASSWGGVGAKNIQYF
TRBV27	NA	NA	TRBJ2-5	TGTGCCAGCAGTTTATGGGCAGGGGAGGGAGAGACCCAGTACTTC	CASSLWAGEGETQYF
TRBV29-1	NA	NA	TRBJ2-7	TGCAGCGTTGAACTAGCCAGCAGTGGCGAGCAGTACTTC	CSVELASSGEQYF
TRBV7-2	NA	NA	TRBJ2-7	TGTGCCAGCAGCCAGAATTCTCCGGGAAAGAGGTCCTACGAGCAGTACTTC	CASSQNSPGKRSYEQYF
TRBV5-1	NA	NA	TRBJ2-7	TGCGCCAGCAGTACCACAGGGCCTTCTACCTACGAGCAGTACTTC	CASSTTGPSTYEQYF
TRBV29-1	NA	NA	TRBJ2-5	TGCAGCGCCTACAGTTTAGTACCGCAAGAGACCCAGTACTTC	CSAYSLVPQETQYF
TRBV6-5	once	NA	TRBJ2-5	TGTGCCAGCAGTCAACCCTCAGGGATGGAGACCCAGTACTTC	CASSQPSGMETQYF
TRBV27	NA	NA	TRBJ1-5	TGTGCCAGCAGTCCATATGATGCGGGGAAGGGGCAGCCCCAGCATTTT	CASSPYDAGKGQPQHF
TRBV5-1	NA	NA	TRBJ2-7	TGCGCCAGCAGCTTGGGGCAGGTTGGATACGAGCAGTACTTC	CASSLGQVGYEQYF
TRBV6-6	NA	NA	TRBJ2-1	TGTGCCAGCAGGGGACGGACAGGGAGGGATGAGCAGTTCTTC	CASRGRTGRDEQFF
TRBV27	NA	TRBD1	TRBJ1-5	TGTGCCAGCAGCGGGGGGGGGACAGTTGATAGCAATCAGCCCCAGCATTTT	CASSGGGTVDSNQPQHF
TRBV5-1	NA	TRBD2	TRBJ2-5	TGCGCCAGCAGCCGAACCGCTACTAGCGGGGGGTACCAAGAGACCCAGTACTTC	CASSRTATSGGYQETQYF
TRBV4-1	NA	NA	TRBJ2-3	TGCGCCAGCAGAGACCCAGGAATTGGTGGCACAGATACGCAGTATTTT	CASRDPGIGGTDTQYF
TRBV5-4	NA	NA	TRBJ1-2	TGTGCCAGCAGCCTGACTGAACTGGTCGAGGGCTACACCTTC	CASSLTELVEGYTF
TRBV3-1/TRBV3-2	NA	TRBD1	TRBJ1-3	TGTGCCAGCAGCTCCCGGGACAGAGGAAACACCATATATTTT	CASSSRDRGNTIYF
TRBV5-4	NA	TRBD2	TRBJ2-2	TGTGCCAGCAGCTCCGCTACTAGCGGGGTAGGCACCGGGGAGCTGTTTTTT	CASSSATSGVGTGELFF
TRBV18	NA	TRBD1	TRBJ2-7	TGTGCCAGCTCTAGGGACAGCTACGAGCAGTACTTC	CASSRDSYEQYF
TRBV6-5	NA	TRBD1	TRBJ2-7	TGTGCCAGCAGGGACAGGGTCTACGAGCAGTACTTC	CASRDRVYEQYF
TRBV5-1	NA	TRBD2	TRBJ2-2	TGCGCCAGCAGCGGACTAGCGGGGGTTGCCGGGGAGCTGTTTTTT	CASSGLAGVAGELFF